This TCR beta chain is drawn from a study of CD8+ T cells in alopecia areata. The length of the CDR3 is 12 residues. Germline V CDR1 and CDR2: SGHTA, FQGNSA. The V gene lost 4 bases and the J gene lost 7 bases, with 8 bases spanning the gap. Extracted from the samples, RNA was reverse transcribed into cDNA to serve as the sequencing template. The assay was immunoSEQ multiplex PCR, and TCRdb's table has in-frame clones only and misses some. The data show about 120,000 clones, around 45% seen once. Obtained from alopecia areata patients were lesional scalp punch biopsies along with peripheral blood. PBMCs yielded sorted CD4+ and CD8+ T cells. General study results and limits: The study found higher clonality in lesional than normal scalp, especially in alopecia totalis/universalis. Clarity of TCR sharing across patients fell short of that in mice, possibly HLA-related.

The sample holds a few counts of this clone. Its antigen is unknown. The genes are TRBV7-2 and TRBJ2-1; D may match TRBD1 or TRBD2 (5 bases each). The sequenced material came from NKG2D-low CD8+ T cells sorted from blood. The clonotype was recovered from a human donor with alopecia areata. The DNA for the CDR3 is TGTGCCAGCAGCTGGGACCCGAATGAGCAGTTCTTC. Translation gives CASSWDPNEQFF.